A selection of T cell receptor beta chains follows, all from one sample in a study of cytomegalovirus exposure and HLA in healthy donors. Here immunoSEQ multiplex PCR was the method, and the copy in TCRdb shows in-frame clones only, minus some. The repertoire includes 160,000 or so clones, roughly 83% of them detected once, and roughly 1% sits in the top ten. Sequenced input: PBMCs. Source of these receptors: a man in his thirties or forties in good health and CMV-seronegative. Each CDR3 is given with its conserved first and last residue. The order of the fields is V gene, D gene, clone size, J gene, CDR3 protein, CDR3 DNA. A D gene is named only where the DNA matches it firmly. Not all rows give a size; the values are once, few, many and, for expanded clones, a class.

TRBV7-9,TRBD1,-,TRBJ2-7,CASSPPGQGGQYF,TGTGCCAGCAGCCCACCGGGACAGGGGGGGCAGTACTTC
TRBV27,TRBD2,-,TRBJ2-3,CASSLSSGGYTDTQYF,TGTGCCAGCAGTTTATCTAGCGGGGGATACACAGATACGCAGTATTTT
TRBV7-9,-,once,TRBJ2-7,CASSGISSSYEQYF,TGTGCCAGCAGCGGTATTTCTAGCAGCTACGAGCAGTACTTC
TRBV4-3,TRBD1,-,TRBJ1-4,CASSQGDRGSEKLFF,TGCGCCAGCAGCCAAGGGGACAGGGGAAGTGAAAAACTGTTTTTT
TRBV5-4,-,-,TRBJ2-7,CASSSQGLEQYF,TGTGCCAGCAGCTCACAGGGTCTCGAGCAGTACTTC
TRBV27,TRBD2,-,TRBJ2-1,CASSSRLAGGDEQFF,TGTGCCAGCAGTTCCCGACTAGCGGGGGGTGATGAGCAGTTCTTC
TRBV30,-,few,TRBJ2-7,CAWNRGSYEQYF,TGTGCCTGGAATCGGGGGAGCTACGAGCAGTACTTC
TRBV4-1,-,-,TRBJ2-7,CASSQDATLEQYF,TGCGCCAGCAGCCAAGATGCCACTCTCGAGCAGTACTTC
TRBV7-6,-,-,TRBJ2-1,CASSLFRDLHNEQFF,TGTGCCAGCAGCTTATTCCGGGACTTACACAATGAGCAGTTCTTC
TRBV9,-,-,TRBJ1-1,CASSVATGISATEAFF,TGTGCCAGCAGCGTAGCTACAGGGATCTCGGCCACTGAAGCTTTCTTT
TRBV5-1,TRBD1,-,TRBJ1-2,CASSPGGSPGSDGYTF,TGCGCCAGCAGCCCAGGGGGCTCTCCGGGGTCGGATGGCTACACCTTC
TRBV29-1,-,few,TRBJ2-3,CSVESAGTDTQYF,TGCAGCGTTGAATCAGCAGGGACAGATACGCAGTATTTT
TRBV5-4,-,-,TRBJ2-7,CASSLGGPDRPYEQYF,TGTGCCAGCAGCTTGGGGGGCCCAGACCGCCCCTACGAGCAGTACTTC
TRBV5-6,-,few,TRBJ1-1,CASSLGHMNTEAFF,TGTGCCAGCAGCTTGGGACACATGAACACTGAAGCTTTCTTT
TRBV6-5,-,-,TRBJ2-1,CASSYSYSSYNEQFF,TGTGCCAGCAGTTACTCGTATAGCTCCTACAATGAGCAGTTCTTC
TRBV11-1,-,once,TRBJ2-7,CASSLGLGPTYEQYF,TGTGCCAGCAGCTTAGGCTTGGGGCCTACCTACGAGCAGTACTTC
TRBV2,-,-,TRBJ1-1,CASSIQGKNTEAFF,TGTGCCAGCAGTATCCAGGGGAAGAACACTGAAGCTTTCTTT
TRBV5-4,-,-,TRBJ1-2,CASSLAAEEAFRF,TGTGCCAGCAGCTTGGCAGCGGAGGAGGCTTTCCGCTTC
TRBV7-9,TRBD2,few,TRBJ2-7,CASSPSGGSEQYF,TGTGCCAGCAGCCCCTCGGGGGGTTCCGAGCAGTACTTC
TRBV7-9,TRBD2,-,TRBJ2-7,CSSSLVGLTYEQYF,TGTTCCAGCAGCTTAGTGGGACTAACCTACGAGCAGTACTTC
TRBV7-9,-,-,TRBJ1-4,CSSSLQGEKLFF,TGTTCCAGCAGCTTACAGGGTGAAAAACTGTTTTTT
TRBV6-5,-,few,TRBJ1-1,CASSYGSPGAEAFF,TGTGCCAGCAGTTACGGAAGCCCGGGGGCTGAAGCTTTCTTT
TRBV15,-,-,TRBJ2-2,CATSRDLSIRNTGELFF,TGTGCCACCAGCAGAGATCTGAGCATCCGGAACACCGGGGAGCTGTTTTTT
TRBV6-1,-,-,TRBJ2-6,CASSEAAVGANVLTF,TGTGCCAGCAGTGAAGCGGCTGTAGGGGCCAACGTCCTGACTTTC
TRBV6-1,TRBD1,once,TRBJ2-1,CASSRDRGIDEQFF,TGTGCCAGCAGTCGGGACAGGGGGATCGATGAGCAGTTCTTC
TRBV5-1,TRBD1,-,TRBJ2-7,CASKLVETGSYEQYF,TGCGCCAGCAAACTCGTTGAGACAGGGAGCTACGAGCAGTACTTC
TRBV30,TRBD2,-,TRBJ2-2,CASRKGLAGVTGELFF,TGTGCCTCACGGAAAGGACTAGCGGGAGTCACCGGGGAGCTGTTTTTT
TRBV2,TRBD1,once,TRBJ2-7,CASERDRGQIYEQYF,TGTGCCAGCGAGCGGGACAGGGGGCAGATCTACGAGCAGTACTTC
TRBV9,TRBD2,-,TRBJ2-7,CASSVASLPGLPYEQYF,TGTGCCAGCAGCGTAGCGTCTCTCCCGGGACTACCTTACGAGCAGTACTTC
TRBV30,-,few,TRBJ1-1,CAWSEGDEAFF,TGTGCCTGGAGTGAGGGGGATGAAGCTTTCTTT
TRBV4-1,-,-,TRBJ2-7,CASSHPGPLYEQYF,TGCGCCAGCAGCCACCCTGGGCCCCTCTACGAGCAGTACTTC
TRBV28,TRBD1,-,TRBJ1-4,CASSLLGTDSTNEKLFF,TGTGCCAGCAGCTTATTGGGGACAGATTCAACTAATGAAAAACTGTTTTTT
TRBV4-2,TRBD2,-,TRBJ2-3,CASSQVSSGSRTDTQYF,TGTGCCAGCAGCCAAGTCTCTAGCGGGAGTCGCACAGATACGCAGTATTTT
TRBV6-4,-,-,TRBJ2-7,CASSAKWGDRYEQYF,TGTGCCAGCAGTGCTAAATGGGGGGATCGATACGAGCAGTACTTC
TRBV7-8,-,-,TRBJ2-7,CASSLVTYEQYF,TGTGCCAGCAGCTTAGTAACCTACGAGCAGTACTTC
TRBV5-1,TRBD1,-,TRBJ1-2,CASSLGQGAYGYTF,TGCGCCAGCAGCTTGGGACAGGGGGCCTATGGCTACACCTTC
TRBV7-7,TRBD1,-,TRBJ2-1,CASSTNRDREQFF,TGTGCTAGCAGCACTAACCGGGACAGGGAGCAGTTCTTC
TRBV29-1,-,-,TRBJ1-2,CSVEGTVYGYTF,TGCAGCGTTGAAGGGACAGTCTATGGCTACACCTTC
TRBV5-1,TRBD1,-,TRBJ2-7,CASSKTGNSYEQYF,TGCGCCAGCAGCAAGACAGGGAACTCCTACGAGCAGTACTTC
TRBV5-1,-,few,TRBJ2-3,CASSRPGVSTDTQYF,TGCGCCAGCAGCCGGCCAGGGGTTTCCACAGATACGCAGTATTTT
TRBV5-1,-,-,TRBJ2-7,CASSFPGSDYEQYF,TGCGCCAGCAGCTTTCCCGGGAGTGATTACGAGCAGTACTTC
TRBV28,TRBD1,-,TRBJ1-1,CASGQGLMNTEAFF,TGTGCCAGCGGACAGGGACTTATGAACACTGAAGCTTTCTTT
TRBV5-4,-,-,TRBJ1-2,CASSLEVGRPNYGYTF,TGTGCCAGCAGCTTGGAGGTGGGCCGCCCTAACTATGGCTACACCTTC